Listed below are T cell receptor beta chains from one sample, sequenced in a study of blood T cell repertoires in COVID-19. Using immunoSEQ multiplex PCR, the repertoire was profiled, and TCRdb retains in-frame clones only, with some absent. The table includes some 180,000 clones, roughly 76% detected once. Sample: peripheral blood. The receptors were sampled from a woman aged 50 to 60 with active or convalescent COVID-19. Both conserved end residues are trimmed from each CDR3. The listing skips clone size in some rows; elsewhere it reads once, few, many or a size class.

CDR3 length: 14; V gene: TRBV19; clone size: once; J gene: TRBJ1-1; CDR3 protein: ASSIIASGRMTEAF
CDR3 length: 10; V gene: TRBV28; clone size: -; J gene: TRBJ1-6; CDR3 protein: ASSIYSSPLH
CDR3 length: 15; V gene: TRBV30; clone size: -; J gene: TRBJ1-6; CDR3 protein: AWSAFGQGKPNSPLH
CDR3 length: 14; V gene: TRBV11-2; clone size: -; J gene: TRBJ2-2; CDR3 protein: ASSWPTSPDTGELF
CDR3 length: 14; V gene: TRBV6-5; clone size: -; J gene: TRBJ1-2; CDR3 protein: ASSSGDSVLQYGYT
CDR3 length: 13; V gene: TRBV6-2/TRBV6-3; clone size: -; J gene: TRBJ2-2; CDR3 protein: ASSLDRAGPGELF
CDR3 length: 13; V gene: TRBV27; clone size: once; J gene: TRBJ2-3; CDR3 protein: ASSLRGTFADTQY
CDR3 length: 16; V gene: TRBV7-7; clone size: -; J gene: TRBJ2-5; CDR3 protein: ASSLALTGLAGGETQY
CDR3 length: 13; V gene: TRBV10-3; clone size: -; J gene: TRBJ1-1; CDR3 protein: AISEGRRGNTEAF
CDR3 length: 11; V gene: TRBV4-2; clone size: -; J gene: TRBJ2-5; CDR3 protein: ASSQGQQETQY
CDR3 length: 12; V gene: TRBV5-1; clone size: -; J gene: TRBJ2-7; CDR3 protein: ASSLVGATYEQY
CDR3 length: 11; V gene: TRBV5-6; clone size: -; J gene: TRBJ1-2; CDR3 protein: ASSLAGGYGYT
CDR3 length: 9; V gene: TRBV30; clone size: -; J gene: TRBJ1-2; CDR3 protein: AWSTAGGYT
CDR3 length: 11; V gene: TRBV12-3/TRBV12-4; clone size: -; J gene: TRBJ1-4; CDR3 protein: ASGDSEIEKLF
CDR3 length: 13; V gene: TRBV6-5; clone size: -; J gene: TRBJ2-7; CDR3 protein: ASRDGLAGVYEQY
CDR3 length: 12; V gene: TRBV3-1/TRBV3-2; clone size: -; J gene: TRBJ2-3; CDR3 protein: ASRGRGLTDTQY
CDR3 length: 13; V gene: TRBV3-1/TRBV3-2; clone size: -; J gene: TRBJ1-3; CDR3 protein: ASSWGQGSGNTIY
CDR3 length: 15; V gene: TRBV3-1/TRBV3-2; clone size: -; J gene: TRBJ1-1; CDR3 protein: ASSQGPGGGSNTEAF
CDR3 length: 13; V gene: TRBV6-5; clone size: once; J gene: TRBJ1-6; CDR3 protein: ASSFDRETISPLH
CDR3 length: 15; V gene: TRBV29-1; clone size: -; J gene: TRBJ1-1; CDR3 protein: SVAMRATGGYNTEAF
CDR3 length: 10; V gene: TRBV7-8; clone size: -; J gene: TRBJ2-7; CDR3 protein: ASTSLSYEQY
CDR3 length: 12; V gene: TRBV5-1; clone size: -; J gene: TRBJ2-5; CDR3 protein: ASSRGQRQETQY
CDR3 length: 15; V gene: TRBV4-3; clone size: -; J gene: TRBJ2-3; CDR3 protein: ASSQDRSGRARGTQY
CDR3 length: 13; V gene: TRBV7-8; clone size: many; J gene: TRBJ1-3; CDR3 protein: ASSSTGLAGNTIY
CDR3 length: 9; V gene: TRBV19; clone size: -; J gene: TRBJ1-1; CDR3 protein: ASTSHTEAF
CDR3 length: 14; V gene: TRBV7-2; clone size: -; J gene: TRBJ2-5; CDR3 protein: ASSLLAGGLGETQY
CDR3 length: 14; V gene: TRBV7-2; clone size: -; J gene: TRBJ1-3; CDR3 protein: ASSLYIGPRGNTIY
CDR3 length: 15; V gene: TRBV4-3; clone size: once; J gene: TRBJ2-1; CDR3 protein: ASSQDFGGGLYNEQF